The 20 T cell receptor beta chains listed next were all sequenced from one sample in a study of T cell responses to AZD1222 COVID-19 vaccine (dated by TCRdb to 2020 to 2022). The time point label of this sample denotes: about 28 days (+/-7) after the second vaccine dose. The library relied on the immunoSEQ multiplex PCR assay. Not all clones reach the TCRdb copy of this immuneACCESS table, which keeps in-frame sequences only. Checked studies attribute under half of the gap to unresolved V genes and leave the rest unexplained. For this sample the table gives around 56,000 clones, of which about 89% were detected only once. Of the sample, more than 12% is held by the ten largest clones. The sample consisted of peripheral blood, taken 28 days after the second AZD1222 dose. The receptors were gathered from an adult who received the AZD1222 COVID-19 vaccine.

Only one count was recorded for this clone. A read error may account for a junction end that differs from germline. For the CDR3, the DNA is TGTGCCAGCAGCCCGCGGACTAGCTCCAACAATGAGCAGTTCTTC. Translated: CASSPRTSSNNEQFF. V and J are TRBV3-1 (or the pseudogene TRBV3-2) and TRBJ2-1, with 8 bases fitting TRBD2. Germline V gene data show CDR1 as LGHDT and CDR2 as YNNKEL (reference sequence). The CDR3 covers 15 residues.

The chain combines TRBV5-1 with TRBJ2-1; D is possibly TRBD2 (5 bases). The CDR3 covers 15 residues. CDR1 is SGHRS, CDR2 YFSETQ, per germline. V shed 3 bases and J shed 5 bases, with 15 bases lying between them. CDR3 amino acids: CASSSGLEANNEQFF. CDR3 bases: TGCGCCAGCAGCTCCGGACTTGAGGCCAACAATGAGCAGTTCTTC. The full variable domain, completed using reference TRBV5-1 and TRBJ2-1, is KAGVTQTPRYLIKTRGQQVTLSCSPISGHRSVSWYQQTPGQGLQFLFEYFSETQRNKGNFPGRFSGRQFSNSRSEMNVSTLELGDSALYLCASSSGLEANNEQFFGPGTRLTVL.

The chain has TRBV27 and TRBJ1-5; the D gene is possibly TRBD1 (5 bases). The CDR3 length is 16 residues. V lost 5 bases and J lost 0, with 14 bases in between. Germline CDR1 MNHEY, CDR2 SMNVEV (reference sequence). The CDR3 loop reads CASSPLQTVSNQPQHF. As DNA, the CDR3 is TGTGCCAGCAGTCCTCTGCAGACAGTTAGCAATCAGCCCCAGCATTTT.

The chain is built from TRBV25-1 and TRBJ2-3; unclear D gene. Germline-derived CDR1 and CDR2 are MGHDK and SYGVNS. V was cut by 3 bases and J by 11 bases, with 12 bases left in between. The CDR3 totals 12 residues. The CDR3: CASSDFSEMQYF. CDR3 DNA: TGTGCCAGCAGTGATTTCTCTGAGATGCAGTATTTT. Full variable domain (outside the CDR3, taken from reference TRBV25-1 and TRBJ2-3): EADIYQTPRYLVIGTGKKITLECSQTMGHDKMYWYQQDPGMELHLIHYSYGVNSTEKGDLSSESTVSRIRTEHFPLTLESARPSHTSQYLCASSDFSEMQYFGPGTRLTVL.

The chain uses TRBV5-1 and TRBJ2-2; tentative D call: TRBD2 (6 bases). The germline V and J ends were trimmed by 0 bases and 2 bases, with 8 bases remaining between them. Germline values: CDR1 SGHRS, CDR2 YFSETQ. The CDR3 spans 15 residues. The CDR3 region is CASSLASVNTGELFF. In DNA form, the CDR3 reads TGCGCCAGCAGCTTGGCTAGCGTTAACACCGGGGAGCTGTTTTTT.

This sequence joins TRBV3-1 (or the pseudogene TRBV3-2) and TRBJ2-3; maybe TRBD1 (7 bases). V lost 0 bases to trimming and J lost 3 bases, with 13 bases between them. CDR3 size: 16 residues. The germline CDR1 and CDR2 sequences are LGHDT and YNNKEL (reference sequence). CDR3 amino acids: CASSQDGGGGTDTQYF. CDR3 sequence (DNA): TGTGCCAGCAGCCAAGATGGAGGGGGCGGAACAGATACGCAGTATTTT.

The V call is TRBV7-9, the J call TRBJ1-4; TRBD1 agrees at 11 bases. The V gene end was trimmed by 3 bases and the J gene end by 0 bases; junction bases not matched to a gene: 0. Germline V gives CDR1 SEHNR, CDR2 FQNEAQ (reference sequence). The CDR3 contains 16 residues. In DNA, the CDR3 is TGTGCCAGCAGCTTGGGACAGGGGGCAACTAATGAAAAACTGTTTTTT. It yields the protein CASSLGQGATNEKLFF. The whole variable domain, remainder taken from reference TRBV7-9 and TRBJ1-4, is DTGVSQNPRHKITKRGQNVTFRCDPISEHNRLYWYRQTLGQGPEFLTYFQNEAQLEKSRLLSDRFSAERPKGSFSTLEIQRTEQGDSAMYLCASSLGQGATNEKLFFGSGTQLSVL.

The chain carries TRBV9 and TRBJ2-2; D is perhaps TRBD2 (6 bases). CDR3 length: 17 residues. The V end was cut by 2 bases, the J end by 0 bases, with 14 bases between. The germline gives CDR1 SGDLS, CDR2 YYNGEE. CDR3 coding DNA: TGTGCCAGCAGCGTCTCCATAACGGGGGCGAACACCGGGGAGCTGTTTTTT. Amino acids: CASSVSITGANTGELFF. Full variable domain (rest looked up from reference TRBV9 and TRBJ2-2): DSGVTQTPKHLITATGQRVTLRCSPRSGDLSVYWYQQSLDQGLQFLIQYYNGEERAKGNILERFSAQQFPDLHSELNLSSLELGDSALYFCASSVSITGANTGELFFGEGSRLTVL.

The J gene is TRBJ2-1, the V gene TRBV12-3 or TRBV12-4, with a tentative D call TRBD1 (5 bases). Trimming cost V 8 bases and J 2 bases, with 10 bases left between them. CDR3 length equals 13 residues. CDR3: CASGAQPYNEQFF. The CDR3 coding sequence is TGTGCCAGCGGGGCCCAACCCTACAATGAGCAGTTCTTC.

The J gene is TRBJ1-5, the V gene TRBV30, with a weak D call TRBD1 (6 bases). Germline V gene sequence: CDR1 GTSNPN, CDR2 SVGIG (reference sequence). The CDR3 loop spans 15 amino acids. Deletions cut 4 bases from V and 4 bases from J, with 17 bases between. The CDR3 DNA follows: TGTGCCTGGAACTCCGGGGGCAGGTCGAATCAGCCCCAGCATTTT. Residues: CAWNSGGRSNQPQHF.

The V call is TRBV5-1, the J call TRBJ2-7, with 9 bases lining up with TRBD1. Germline lookup yields CDR1 SGHRS and CDR2 YFSETQ. This CDR3 spans 14 amino acids. J lost 5 bases, V lost 5 bases, and 8 bases had no gene match. The CDR3 reads CASRRGDRADEQYF. The CDR3 region has the DNA TGCGCCAGCAGGCGAGGGGACAGGGCGGACGAGCAGTACTTC.

This clone is labeled as medium-sized. The chain is built from TRBV5-1 and TRBJ2-7; D is ambiguous. CDR1 is SGHRS and CDR2 is YFSETQ in the germline V gene. CDR3 size: 15 residues. V was clipped by 4 bases and J by 3 bases, with 17 bases between them. The CDR3 region has the DNA TGCGCCAGCAGCCCCGGGTTGACGATGAACTACGAGCAGTACTTC. Its protein product is CASSPGLTMNYEQYF.

This chain links TRBV19 with TRBJ2-5; D uncertain. V gave up 4 bases and J gave up 2 bases, with 8 bases separating them. Germline lookup yields CDR1 LNHDA and CDR2 SQIVND (reference sequence). This CDR3 comprises 13 residues. The CDR3 bases are TGTGCCAGTAGTAAAGACCCACAAGAGACCCAGTACTTC. Translating it yields CASSKDPQETQYF.

This clone is a singleton in its sample. This chain connects TRBV7-2 to TRBJ1-4; possible D gene TRBD1, 5 bases. The germline CDR1 and CDR2 sequences are SGHTA and FQGNSA. The V and J ends lost 1 base and 1 base respectively, with 7 bases between them. The CDR3 runs to 15 residues. CDR3 protein: CASSLGGRTNEKLFF. DNA of the CDR3: TGTGCCAGCAGCTTAGGGGGGAGAACTAATGAAAAACTGTTTTTT.

The V and J genes are TRBV5-1 and TRBJ2-1; a possible D gene is TRBD2 (5 bases). The V end was cut by 7 bases, the J end by 2 bases, with 16 bases between. Germline V gene data show CDR1 as SGHRS and CDR2 as YFSETQ. The length of the CDR3 is 15 residues. The chain's CDR3 is CASSEEARAYNEQFF. DNA for the CDR3: TGCGCCAGCTCCGAGGAGGCCCGGGCCTACAATGAGCAGTTCTTC.

The rearrangement uses TRBV2 and TRBJ2-3; 9 nucleotides line up with TRBD2. CDR1 is SNHLY and CDR2 is FYNNEI in the germline V gene. This CDR3 region has 14 residues. Unmatched junction bases numbered 3, after V lost 6 bases and J lost 2 bases. CDR3 nucleotides: TGTGCCAGCAGACCGGGACTAGCCACAGATACGCAGTATTTT. Residues: CASRPGLATDTQYF.

J is TRBJ1-3 and V is TRBV9; D uncertain. The CDR3 loop spans 14 amino acids. Per germline, CDR1 SGDLS and CDR2 YYNGEE. The V and J ends lost 5 bases and 0 bases respectively, with 9 bases between them. DNA of the CDR3: TGTGCCAGCAGTCCTGGGAGCTCTGGAAACACCATATATTTT. Protein product: CASSPGSSGNTIYF.

The CDR3 nucleotides read TGTGCCTCCCGTAGAGGGGCCAATAATTCACCCCTCCACTTT. This gives the protein CASRRGANNSPLHF. The chain couples TRBV15 to TRBJ1-6, with a tentative D call TRBD1 (5 bases). V gave up 11 bases and J gave up 5 bases, with 16 bases separating them. Germline values: CDR1 LNHNV, CDR2 YYDKDF (reference sequence). This CDR3 has 14 residues.

The V call is TRBV30, the J call TRBJ2-5; maybe TRBD2 (6 bases). The germline CDR1 and CDR2 sequences are GTSNPN and SVGIG (reference sequence). CDR3 length: 13 amino acids. V lost 4 bases and J lost 4, with 13 bases in between. The CDR3: CAWKDMGGETQYF. The CDR3, as DNA: TGTGCCTGGAAAGACATGGGGGGAGAGACCCAGTACTTC.

V is TRBV5-4 and J is TRBJ2-1; 8 nucleotides match TRBD2. This CDR3 comprises 15 residues. Germline CDR1 is SGHNT and CDR2 is YYREEE (reference sequence). The V gene end was trimmed by 1 base and the J gene end by 0 bases; junction bases not matched to a gene: 0. The CDR3 bases are TGTGCCAGCAGCTTGACTAGCGGCTCCTACAATGAGCAGTTCTTC. It encodes CASSLTSGSYNEQFF.